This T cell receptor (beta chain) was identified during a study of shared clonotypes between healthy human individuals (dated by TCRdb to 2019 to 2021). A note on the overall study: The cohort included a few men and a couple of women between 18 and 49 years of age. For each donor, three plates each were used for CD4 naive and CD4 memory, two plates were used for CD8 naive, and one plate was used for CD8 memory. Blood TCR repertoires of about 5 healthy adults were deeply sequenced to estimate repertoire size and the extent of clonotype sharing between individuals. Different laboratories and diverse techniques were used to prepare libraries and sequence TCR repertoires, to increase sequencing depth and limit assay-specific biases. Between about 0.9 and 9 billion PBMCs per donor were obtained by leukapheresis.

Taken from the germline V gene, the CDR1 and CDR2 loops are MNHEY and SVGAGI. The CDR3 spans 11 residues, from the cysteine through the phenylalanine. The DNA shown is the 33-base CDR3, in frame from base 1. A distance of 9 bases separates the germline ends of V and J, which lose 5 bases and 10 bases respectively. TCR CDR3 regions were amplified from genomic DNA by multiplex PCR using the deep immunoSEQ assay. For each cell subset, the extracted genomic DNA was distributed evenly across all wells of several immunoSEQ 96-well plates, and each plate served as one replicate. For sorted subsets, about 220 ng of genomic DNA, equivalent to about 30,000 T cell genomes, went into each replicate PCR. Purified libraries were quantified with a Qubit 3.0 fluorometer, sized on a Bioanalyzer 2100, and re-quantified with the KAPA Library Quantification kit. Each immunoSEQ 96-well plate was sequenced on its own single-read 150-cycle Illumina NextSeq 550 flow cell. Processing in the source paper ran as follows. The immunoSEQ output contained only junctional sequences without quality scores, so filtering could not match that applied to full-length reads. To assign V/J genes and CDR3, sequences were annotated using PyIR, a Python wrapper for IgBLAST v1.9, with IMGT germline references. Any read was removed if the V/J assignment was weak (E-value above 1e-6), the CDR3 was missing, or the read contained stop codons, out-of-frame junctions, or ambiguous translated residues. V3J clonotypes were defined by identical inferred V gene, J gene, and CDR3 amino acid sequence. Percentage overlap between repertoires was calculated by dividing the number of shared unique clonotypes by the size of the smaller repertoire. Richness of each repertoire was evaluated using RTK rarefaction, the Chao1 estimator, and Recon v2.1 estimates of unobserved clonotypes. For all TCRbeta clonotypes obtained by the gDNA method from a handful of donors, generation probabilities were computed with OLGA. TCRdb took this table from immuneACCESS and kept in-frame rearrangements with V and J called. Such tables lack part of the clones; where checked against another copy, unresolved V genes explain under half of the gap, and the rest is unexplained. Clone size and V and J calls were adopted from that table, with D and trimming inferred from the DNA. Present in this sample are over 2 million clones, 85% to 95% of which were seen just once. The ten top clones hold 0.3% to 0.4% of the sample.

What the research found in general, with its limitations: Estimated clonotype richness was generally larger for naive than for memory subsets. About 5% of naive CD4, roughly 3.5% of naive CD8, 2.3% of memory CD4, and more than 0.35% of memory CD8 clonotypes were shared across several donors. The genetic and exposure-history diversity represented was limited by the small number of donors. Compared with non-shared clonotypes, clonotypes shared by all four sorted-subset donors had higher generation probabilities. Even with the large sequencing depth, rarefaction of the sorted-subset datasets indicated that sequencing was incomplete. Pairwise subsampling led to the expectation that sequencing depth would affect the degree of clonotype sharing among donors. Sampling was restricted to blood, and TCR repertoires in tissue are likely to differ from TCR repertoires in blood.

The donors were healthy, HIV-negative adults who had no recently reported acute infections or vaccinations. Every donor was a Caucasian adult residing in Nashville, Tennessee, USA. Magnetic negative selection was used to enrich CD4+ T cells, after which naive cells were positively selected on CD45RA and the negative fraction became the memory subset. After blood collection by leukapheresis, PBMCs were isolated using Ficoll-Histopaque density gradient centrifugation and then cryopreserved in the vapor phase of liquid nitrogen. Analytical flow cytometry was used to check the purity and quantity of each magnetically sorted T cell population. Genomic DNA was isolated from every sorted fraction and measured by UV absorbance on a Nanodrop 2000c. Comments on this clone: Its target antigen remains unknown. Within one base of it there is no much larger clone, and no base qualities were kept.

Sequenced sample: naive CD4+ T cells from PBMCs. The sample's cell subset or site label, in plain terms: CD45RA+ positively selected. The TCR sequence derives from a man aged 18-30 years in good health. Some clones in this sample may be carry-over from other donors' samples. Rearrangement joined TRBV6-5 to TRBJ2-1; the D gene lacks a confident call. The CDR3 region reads CASSTGPEQFF. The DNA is TGTGCCAGCAGTACCGGGCCCGAGCAGTTCTTC.